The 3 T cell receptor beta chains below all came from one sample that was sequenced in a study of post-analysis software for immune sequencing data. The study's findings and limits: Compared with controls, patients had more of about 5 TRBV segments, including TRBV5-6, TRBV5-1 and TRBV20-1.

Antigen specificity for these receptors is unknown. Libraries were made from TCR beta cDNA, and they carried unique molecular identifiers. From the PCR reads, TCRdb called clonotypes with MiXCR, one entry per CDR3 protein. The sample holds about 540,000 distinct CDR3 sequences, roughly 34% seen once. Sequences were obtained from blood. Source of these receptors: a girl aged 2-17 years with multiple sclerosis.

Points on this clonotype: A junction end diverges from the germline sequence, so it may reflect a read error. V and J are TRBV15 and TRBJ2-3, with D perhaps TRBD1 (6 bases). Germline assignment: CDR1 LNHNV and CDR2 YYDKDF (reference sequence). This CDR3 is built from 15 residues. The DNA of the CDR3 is TGTGCCACCAGCAGAGACAGGGGCCGGACAGATATGCAGTATTTT. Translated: CATSRDRGRTDMQYF. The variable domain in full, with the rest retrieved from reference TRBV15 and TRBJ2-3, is DAMVIQNPRYQVTQFGKPVTLSCSQTLNHNVMYWYQQKSSQAPKLLFHYYDKDFNNEADTPDNFQSRRPNTSFCFLDIRSPGLGDTAMYLCATSRDRGRTDMQYFGPGTRLTVL.

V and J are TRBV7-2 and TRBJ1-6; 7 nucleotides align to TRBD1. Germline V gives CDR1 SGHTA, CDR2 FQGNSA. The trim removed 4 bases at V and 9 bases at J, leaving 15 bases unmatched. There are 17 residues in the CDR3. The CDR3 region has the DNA TGTGCCAGCAGCTCAGAGGTGACGGTCAGGGGGATTTCACCCCTCCACTTT. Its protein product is CASSSEVTVRGISPLHF.

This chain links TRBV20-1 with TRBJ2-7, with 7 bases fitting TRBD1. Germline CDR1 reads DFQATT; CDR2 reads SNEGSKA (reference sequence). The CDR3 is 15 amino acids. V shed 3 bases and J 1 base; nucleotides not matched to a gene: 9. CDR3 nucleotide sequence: TGCAGTGCTAGCCTCTACAGGGGAGTATCCTACGAGCAGTACTTC. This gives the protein CSASLYRGVSYEQYF.